Listed here are 20 T cell receptor beta chains from one sample, sequenced in a study of T cells in Graves' hyperthyroidism and ophthalmopathy. TCR beta CDR3 regions were amplified from RNA transcripts. A first-round RT-PCR of the TCR CDR3 used the HTBI primer set. Using its own MiXCR run on the multiplex PCR reads, TCRdb lists one record per CDR3 protein. The sample carries some 560,000 distinct CDR3 sequences, about a sixth recorded once. The sequenced sample was blood. The receptors were gathered from a woman between 25 and 40 years old with Graves' hyperthyroidism.

The sample holds many counts of this clonotype. The chain couples TRBV28 to TRBJ2-7; D not resolved. The CDR3 loop spans 14 amino acids. CDR1 and CDR2 from the germline V gene are MDHEN and SYDVKM. V lost 4 bases and J 1 base, leaving 11 bases between the germline ends. The CDR3 sequence is CASSSPDTSYEQYF. Written as DNA, the CDR3 is TGTGCCAGCAGTTCCCCAGACACTTCCTACGAGCAGTACTTC.

In the case of this clonotype: A much larger clone differs by one base, so this may be a read error. The chain recombines TRBV18 with TRBJ1-5, with D unclear. Looked up from germline, CDR1 is KGHSH and CDR2 is LQKENI. The CDR3 length is 13 residues. Written as DNA, the CDR3 is TGTGCCAGCTTACCACGCAGCGATCAGCCCCAGCATTTT. Translation gives CASLPRSDQPQHF.

This clonotype was seen at least ten times. This chain connects TRBV18 to TRBJ1-2, with 9 bases fitting TRBD1. Trimming took 3 bases from V and 9 from J; bases not matched to a gene: 8. The germline gives CDR1 KGHSH, CDR2 LQKENI. CDR3 size: 14 residues. The CDR3 protein is CASSPGQGILRYTF. In DNA, the CDR3 is TGTGCCAGCTCACCCGGACAGGGGATTCTGCGCTACACCTTC.

The V and J genes are TRBV5-6 and TRBJ2-2, with 8 nucleotides matching TRBD2. CDR3 size: 16 residues. Germline CDR1 and CDR2: SGHDT and YYEEEE. V was clipped by 0 bases and J by 5 bases; unmatched bases: 6. CDR3 DNA: TGTGCCAGCAGCTTGGGACTAGCGAGATCAACCGGGGAGCTGTTTTTT. It yields the protein CASSLGLARSTGELFF.

This clonotype was counted only a few times. J is TRBJ2-3 and V is TRBV27; tentative D call: TRBD2 (5 bases). The CDR3 length is 13 residues. Germline V CDR1 and CDR2: MNHEY, SMNVEV (reference sequence). V lost 8 bases and J lost 2, with 11 bases in between. The CDR3 spells CASCSGNTDTQYF. The CDR3 DNA sequence: TGTGCCAGCTGTTCCGGGAACACAGATACGCAGTATTTT.

A few counts support this clonotype. V usage is TRBV12-3 or TRBV12-4 and J usage is TRBJ2-1, with 9 bases aligning to TRBD2. The trim removed 6 bases at V and 7 bases at J, leaving 13 bases unmatched. The CDR3 totals 16 residues. CDR3 nucleotides: TGTGCCAGCAGCTCTGCCCGCGGGAGGGCCAAAAATGAGCAGTTCTTC. Amino acid sequence: CASSSARGRAKNEQFF.

In this sample, this clonotype turned up many times. The chain is built from TRBV2 and TRBJ1-5; maybe TRBD1 (5 bases). The CDR3 is 14 amino acids. CDR1 and CDR2 (germline): SNHLY, FYNNEI. Deletions cut 0 bases from V and 4 bases from J, with 7 bases between. CDR3 DNA: TGTGCCAGCAGTGAAGCAGGGGTAAATCAGCCCCAGCATTTT. This encodes CASSEAGVNQPQHF.

Concerning this clonotype: Given a much more abundant clone one base away, this may be a read error. The chain uses TRBV30 and TRBJ2-4; maybe TRBD1 (6 bases). Per germline, CDR1 GTSNPN and CDR2 SVGIG (reference sequence). The CDR3 has 13 amino acids. The CDR3 region is CALSPSRGNIQYF. Written as DNA, the CDR3 is TGTGCCTTGAGTCCCTCGAGGGGGAACATTCAGTACTTC.

The V gene is TRBV6-6, the J gene TRBJ1-3; 7 bases line up with TRBD1. Germline V CDR1 and CDR2: MNHNY, SVGAGI (reference sequence). The ends lost 2 bases at V and 0 bases at J; junction bases unmatched: 4. The CDR3 has 16 residues. CDR3 nucleotides: TGTGCCAGCAGTTACCCACAGGGGAACTCTGGAAACACCATATATTTT. Its translation is CASSYPQGNSGNTIYF.

This clonotype was seen a handful of times. This chain connects TRBV28 to TRBJ1-6; 7 bases match TRBD1. J gave up 9 bases and V 2 bases, and 7 bases lay outside the gene matches. The CDR3 totals 15 residues. From germline, CDR1 is MDHEN and CDR2 SYDVKM. CDR3: CASSLRGPWSSPLHF. CDR3 DNA: TGTGCCAGCAGTTTAAGGGGGCCATGGAGTTCACCCCTCCACTTT.

The chain couples TRBV14 to TRBJ2-1, with 7 nucleotides matching TRBD2. The CDR3 runs to 13 residues. Germline V gives CDR1 SGHDN, CDR2 FVKESK. Losses at the gene ends were 1 base for V and 12 bases for J; bases not matched to a gene: 6. In DNA form, the CDR3 reads TGTGCCAGCAGCCAAGTTTATACGGGAGGGCAGTTCTTC. This translates into CASSQVYTGGQFF.

This clonotype was recorded many times. The CDR3 is CATSPDRRLIMNTEAFF. DNA for the CDR3: TGTGCCACCAGCCCAGACAGGCGACTTATTATGAACACTGAAGCTTTCTTT. This sequence joins TRBV15 and TRBJ1-1; perhaps TRBD1 as D (6 bases). Trimming took 5 bases from V and 0 from J, leaving 19 bases between them. This CDR3 has 17 residues. CDR1 and CDR2 from the germline V gene are LNHNV and YYDKDF (reference sequence).

The chain employs TRBV4-1 and TRBJ1-6; unclear D gene. Germline values: CDR1 MGHRA, CDR2 YSYEKL. The V end lost 0 bases, the J end lost 10 bases, and 19 bases lay between the germline ends. The CDR3 is made up of 17 amino acids. CDR3 nucleotides: TGCGCCAGCAGCCAAGATTTCGCCCGGACGGTGCAATCACCCCTCCACTTT. Protein sequence: CASSQDFARTVQSPLHF.

This clonotype was counted ten times or more. In DNA form, the CDR3 reads TGTGCCAGCTCACCACCGCAGGACACAGATACGCAGTATTTT. Amino acid sequence: CASSPPQDTDTQYF. This chain connects TRBV18 to TRBJ2-3; D is unclear. The germline V gene encodes CDR1 KGHSH and CDR2 LQKENI. Between the trimmed V and J ends, which lost 0 bases and 2 bases, there was a span of 6 bases. This CDR3 is built from 14 residues.

This clonotype has more than one count but fewer than ten. V is TRBV19 and J is TRBJ2-1, with D possibly being TRBD2 (6 bases). The CDR3 has 15 amino acids. V was trimmed by 7 bases and J by 0 bases, leaving 13 bases between them. Germline CDR1 reads LNHDA; CDR2 reads SQIVND (reference sequence). In DNA form, the CDR3 reads TGTGCCAGTACCAAAAGCGGGTTCTCCTACAATGAGCAGTTCTTC. As protein: CASTKSGFSYNEQFF.

The CDR3 here is CSVVGLDTGELFF. CDR3 coding DNA: TGCAGCGTTGTCGGCCTGGACACCGGGGAGCTGTTTTTT. This chain joins TRBV29-1 and TRBJ2-2; no firm D call. Germline loops: CDR1 SQVTM, CDR2 ANQGSEA. The length of the CDR3 is 13 residues. V shed 4 bases and J shed 3 bases, with 9 bases lying between them.

This clonotype was counted ten times or more. J is TRBJ1-1 and V is TRBV7-9; D may be TRBD1 (6 bases). Per germline, CDR1 SEHNR and CDR2 FQNEAQ (reference sequence). V lost 5 bases to trimming and J lost 1 base, with 11 bases between them. The CDR3 has 14 amino acids. The CDR3 coding sequence is TGTGCCAGCAGCATATCGGACAGGAACACTGAAGCTTTCTTT. Residues: CASSISDRNTEAFF.

At least ten counts were recorded for this clonotype. This chain joins TRBV27 and TRBJ2-3; possibly TRBD2 for D (6 bases). Per germline, CDR1 MNHEY and CDR2 SMNVEV (reference sequence). Trimming took 6 bases from V and 5 from J, leaving 21 bases between them. The CDR3 spans 16 residues. CDR3 residues: CASSPTRVDVVDTQYF. CDR3 coding DNA: TGTGCCAGCAGCCCGACTAGGGTTGATGTGGTAGATACGCAGTATTTT.

The V call is TRBV24-1, the J call TRBJ2-2; D unresolved. This CDR3 is 12 amino acids long. Trimming left V 6 bases short and J 8 bases short, with 9 bases between. Germline values: CDR1 KGHDR, CDR2 SFDVKD. CDR3 bases: TGTGCCACCAGTCAGTTTGCTGGGGAGCTGTTTTTT. Amino acids: CATSQFAGELFF.

This clonotype was found many times. The V call is TRBV5-1, the J call TRBJ1-1, with 11 bases that match TRBD1. The CDR3 contains 16 residues. Germline trimming cut 1 base from V and 7 bases from J; bases unmatched to any gene: 9. Germline CDR1 reads SGHRS; CDR2 reads YFSETQ. The CDR3 spells CASSLNTDRGRGEAFF. DNA for the CDR3: TGCGCCAGCAGCTTGAATACGGACAGGGGGCGAGGTGAAGCTTTCTTT.